This TCR beta chain stems from a study of blood T cell repertoires in COVID-19 (dated by TCRdb to 2020 to 2021). Broadly, across the study: Collaborator samples came from the United States, Italy and Spain and covered acute and convalescent phases of COVID-19. The sample metadata nearly always contained a de-identified subject ID, COVID-19 status, age in years and sex. The repertoires were released in a freely available public database intended as a resource for research on the immune response to SARS-CoV-2. The dataset comprised deeply sampled blood TCRbeta repertoires from subjects exposed to, actively infected with, or recovered from COVID-19. Samples came from the ongoing ImmuneRACE study (first 160 participants) plus 1,254 subjects from 6 global collaborators. The material from the prospective study consisted of cDNA or gDNA derived from T cells, B-cell-depleted T cells, or PBMCs. Where available, HLA class I and class II types were obtained from metadata supplied by the sample provider rather than from assay-based typing.

Notes on this clone: The antigen it binds to is not known. Base qualities are not at hand, and no much larger clone is one base apart.

The immunoSEQ Assay, a bias-controlled multiplex PCR, was used to amplify TCRbeta CDR3 regions from genomic DNA. The paper's processing steps were these. The number of nucleated cells in each sample was estimated by amplification of reference gene primers within the assay. To quantify the absolute abundance of each unique TCRbeta CDR3 rearrangement, sequence reads were collapsed and filtered. For each sample, productive Simpson clonality was calculated by taking the square root of Simpson's diversity index across productive rearrangements. The immuneACCESS repertoire file appears here via TCRdb, limited to in-frame rearrangements. These files lack a portion of the clones; in checked studies, under half of the deficit traces to unresolved V genes, and the cause of the others is not known. V, J and clone size derive from that table, while D and trimming were established from the DNA sequence. Within this sample are approximately 100,000 clones, with approximately 89% of them counted one time only. In total, the top ten clones hold about 5% of the sample.

Sequences SGHNT (CDR1) and YYREEE (CDR2) are obtained from the germline V gene (reference sequence). Trimming takes 3 bases off V and 5 bases off J; junction bases not matched to a gene: 9. The CDR3 numbers 15 residues from cysteine through phenylalanine. Just the 45-base CDR3 DNA is kept, in frame starting at base 1. Each collaborating institution followed its own protocols to collect whole blood in K2EDTA tubes. For TCRbeta analysis, collaborator samples were shipped as frozen whole blood, as isolated PBMCs, or as DNA extracted from either sample type. The paper as a whole reports these results and caveats: How much clinical and demographic metadata was included differed by source and by participant, and the metadata was provided uncurated.

Sequenced material: peripheral blood. Rearrangement joined TRBV5-4 to TRBJ1-1; TRBD1 agrees with 8 junctional bases. The TCR was taken from a woman older than 75 with active COVID-19. CDR3 loop: CASSSLQGASTEAFF. The DNA reads as follows: TGTGCCAGCAGCTCCTTGCAGGGGGCGAGTACTGAAGCTTTCTTT.